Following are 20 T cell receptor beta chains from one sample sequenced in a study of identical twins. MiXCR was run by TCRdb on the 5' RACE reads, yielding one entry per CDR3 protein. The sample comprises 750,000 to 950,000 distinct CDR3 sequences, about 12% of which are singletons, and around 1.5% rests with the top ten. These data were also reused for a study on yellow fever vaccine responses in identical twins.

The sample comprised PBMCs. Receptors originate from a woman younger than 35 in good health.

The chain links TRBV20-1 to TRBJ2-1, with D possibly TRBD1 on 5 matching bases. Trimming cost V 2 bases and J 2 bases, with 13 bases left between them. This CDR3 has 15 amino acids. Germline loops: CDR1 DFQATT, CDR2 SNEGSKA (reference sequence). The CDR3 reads CSARQGANPYNEQFF. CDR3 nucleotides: TGCAGTGCTAGACAGGGCGCCAACCCCTACAATGAGCAGTTCTTC.

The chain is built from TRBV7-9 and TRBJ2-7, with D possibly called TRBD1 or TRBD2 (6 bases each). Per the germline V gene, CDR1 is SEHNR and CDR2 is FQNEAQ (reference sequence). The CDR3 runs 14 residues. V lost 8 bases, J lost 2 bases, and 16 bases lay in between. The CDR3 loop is CASSKSGAAYEQYF. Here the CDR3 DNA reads TGTGCCAGCTCAAAATCGGGGGCGGCCTACGAGCAGTACTTC.

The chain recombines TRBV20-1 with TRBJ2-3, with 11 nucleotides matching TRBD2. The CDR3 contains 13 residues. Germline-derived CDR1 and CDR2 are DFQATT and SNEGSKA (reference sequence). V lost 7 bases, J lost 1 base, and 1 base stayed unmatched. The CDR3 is CSETSGGTDTQYF. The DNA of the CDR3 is TGCAGTGAGACTAGCGGGGGCACAGATACGCAGTATTTT.

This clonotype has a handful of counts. The DNA of the CDR3 is TGTGCCAGCAGTGAAAAGGGGCCCTTGGGTGAGCAGTTCTTC. This encodes CASSEKGPLGEQFF. The J gene is TRBJ2-1, the V gene TRBV2, with a tentative D call TRBD1 (5 bases). Germline CDR1 SNHLY, CDR2 FYNNEI. The CDR3 consists of 14 residues. The germline V and J ends were trimmed by 2 bases and 9 bases, with 14 bases remaining between them. Together with reference TRBV2 and TRBJ2-1, the CDR3 gives the full variable domain: EPEVTQTPSHQVTQMGQEVILRCVPISNHLYFYWYRQILGQKVEFLVSFYNNEISEKSEIFDDQFSVERPDGSNFTLKIRSTKLEDSAMYFCASSEKGPLGEQFFGPGTRLTVL.

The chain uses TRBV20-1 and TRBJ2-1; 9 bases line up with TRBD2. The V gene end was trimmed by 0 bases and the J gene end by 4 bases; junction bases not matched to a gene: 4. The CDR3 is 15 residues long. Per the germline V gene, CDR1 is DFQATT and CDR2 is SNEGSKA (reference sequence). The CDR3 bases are TGCAGTGCTAGAGATCAGACTAGCGGATACAATGAGCAGTTCTTC. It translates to CSARDQTSGYNEQFF.

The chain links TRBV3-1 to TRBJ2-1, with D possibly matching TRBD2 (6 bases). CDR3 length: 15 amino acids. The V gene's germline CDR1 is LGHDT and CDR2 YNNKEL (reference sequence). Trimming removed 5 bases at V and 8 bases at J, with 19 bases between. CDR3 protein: CASSFSQRAGDEQFF. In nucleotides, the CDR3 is TGTGCCAGCAGCTTCAGTCAGCGGGCCGGGGATGAGCAGTTCTTC.

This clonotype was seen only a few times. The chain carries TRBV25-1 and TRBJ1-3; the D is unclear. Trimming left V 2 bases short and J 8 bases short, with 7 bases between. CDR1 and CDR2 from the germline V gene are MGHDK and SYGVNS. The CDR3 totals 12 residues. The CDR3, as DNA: TGTGCCAGCAGTGAAGGGCTCTACACCATATATTTT. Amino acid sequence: CASSEGLYTIYF.

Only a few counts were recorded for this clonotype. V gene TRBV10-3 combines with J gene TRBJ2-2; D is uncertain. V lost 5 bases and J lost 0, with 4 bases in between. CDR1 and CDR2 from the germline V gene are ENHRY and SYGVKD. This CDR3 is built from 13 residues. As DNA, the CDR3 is TGTGCCATCAGTAACACGAACACCGGGGAGCTGTTTTTT. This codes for CAISNTNTGELFF.

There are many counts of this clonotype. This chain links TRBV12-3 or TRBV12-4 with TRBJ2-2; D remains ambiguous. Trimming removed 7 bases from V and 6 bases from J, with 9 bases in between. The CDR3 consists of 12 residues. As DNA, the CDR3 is TGTGCCAGCACCGCCCGGGCCGGGGAGCTGTTTTTT. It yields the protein CASTARAGELFF.

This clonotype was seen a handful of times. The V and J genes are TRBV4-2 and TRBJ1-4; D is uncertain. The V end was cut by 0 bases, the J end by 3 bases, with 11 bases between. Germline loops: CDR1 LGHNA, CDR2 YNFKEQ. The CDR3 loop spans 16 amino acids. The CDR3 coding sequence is TGTGCCAGCAGCCAAGAGGGAGGGCAGCCTAATGAAAAACTGTTTTTT. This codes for CASSQEGGQPNEKLFF.

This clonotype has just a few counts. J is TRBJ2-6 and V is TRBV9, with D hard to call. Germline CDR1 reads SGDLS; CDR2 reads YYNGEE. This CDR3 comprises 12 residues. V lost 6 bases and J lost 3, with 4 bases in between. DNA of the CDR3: TGTGCCAGCATTGGTGGGGCCAACGTCCTGACTTTC. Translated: CASIGGANVLTF.

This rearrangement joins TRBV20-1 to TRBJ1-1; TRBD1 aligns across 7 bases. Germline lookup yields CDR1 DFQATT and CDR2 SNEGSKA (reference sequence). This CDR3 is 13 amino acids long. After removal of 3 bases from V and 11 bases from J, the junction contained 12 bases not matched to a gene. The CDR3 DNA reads TGCAGTGCTAGTGGACAGGACCTGTCGAAGGCTTTCTTT. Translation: CSASGQDLSKAFF.

CDR3 DNA sequence: TGTGCCAGCAGTACCATGTCCTACAATGAGCAGTTCTTC. Translation gives CASSTMSYNEQFF. The chain couples TRBV28 to TRBJ2-1; D unclear. The CDR3 totals 13 residues. V lost 5 bases and J lost 1, with 6 bases in between. CDR1 is MDHEN, CDR2 SYDVKM, per germline.

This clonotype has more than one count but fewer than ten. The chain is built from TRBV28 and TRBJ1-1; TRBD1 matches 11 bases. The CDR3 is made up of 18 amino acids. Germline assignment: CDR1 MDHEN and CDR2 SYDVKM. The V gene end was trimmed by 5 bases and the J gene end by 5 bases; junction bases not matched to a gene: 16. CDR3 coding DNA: TGTGCCAGCAGTCCCCCCCCACTAGGGACAGGGGGAGGGACTGAAGCTTTCTTT. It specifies CASSPPPLGTGGGTEAFF. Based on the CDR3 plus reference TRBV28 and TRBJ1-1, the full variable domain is DVKVTQSSRYLVKRTGEKVFLECVQDMDHENMFWYRQDPGLGLRLIYFSYDVKMKEKGDIPEGYSVSREKKERFSLILESASTNQTSMYLCASSPPPLGTGGGTEAFFGQGTRLTVV.

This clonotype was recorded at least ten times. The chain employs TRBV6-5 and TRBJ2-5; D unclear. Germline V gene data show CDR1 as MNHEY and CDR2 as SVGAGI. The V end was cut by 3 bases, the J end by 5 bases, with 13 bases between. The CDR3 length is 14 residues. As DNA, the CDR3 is TGTGCCAGCAGTTATACCCACCTAGGGGAGACCCAGTACTTC. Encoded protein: CASSYTHLGETQYF.

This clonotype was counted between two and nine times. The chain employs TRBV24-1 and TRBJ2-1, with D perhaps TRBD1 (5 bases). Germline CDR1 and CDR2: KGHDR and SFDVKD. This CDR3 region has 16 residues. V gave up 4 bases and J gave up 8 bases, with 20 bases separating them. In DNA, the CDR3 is TGTGCCACCAGTGACAGGACCAGCAGGGTAATTGATGAGCAGTTCTTC. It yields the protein CATSDRTSRVIDEQFF.

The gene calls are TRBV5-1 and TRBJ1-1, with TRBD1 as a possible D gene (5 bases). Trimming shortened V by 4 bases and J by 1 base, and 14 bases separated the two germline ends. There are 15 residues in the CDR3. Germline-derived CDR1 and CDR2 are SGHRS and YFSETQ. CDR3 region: CASSPPGLRNTEAFF. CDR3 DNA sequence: TGCGCCAGCAGCCCCCCAGGGCTGCGGAACACTGAAGCTTTCTTT.

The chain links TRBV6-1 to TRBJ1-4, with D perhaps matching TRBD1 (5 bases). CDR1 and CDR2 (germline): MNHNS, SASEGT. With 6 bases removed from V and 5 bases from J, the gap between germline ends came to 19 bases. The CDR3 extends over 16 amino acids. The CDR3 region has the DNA TGTGCCAGCAGCCCCCGACTGTGGGGGAGAAATGAAAAACTGTTTTTT. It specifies CASSPRLWGRNEKLFF.

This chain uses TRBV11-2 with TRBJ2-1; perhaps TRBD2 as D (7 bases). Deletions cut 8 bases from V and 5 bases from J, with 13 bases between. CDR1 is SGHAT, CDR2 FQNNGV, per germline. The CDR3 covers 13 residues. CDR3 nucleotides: TGTGCCAGCGTGGCGGGGGCCGACAATGAGCAGTTCTTC. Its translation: CASVAGADNEQFF.

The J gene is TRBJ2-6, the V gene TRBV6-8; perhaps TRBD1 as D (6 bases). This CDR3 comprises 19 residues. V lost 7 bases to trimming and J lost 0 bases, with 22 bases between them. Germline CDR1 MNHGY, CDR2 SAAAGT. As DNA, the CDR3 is TGTGCCAGCATCCTAAATGGGGACATTCGGGGCTCTGGGGCCAACGTCCTGACTTTC. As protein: CASILNGDIRGSGANVLTF.